The rows below give T cell receptor beta chains drawn from one sample of a study of identical twins. TCRdb analysed the 5' RACE reads with MiXCR anew, one entry per CDR3 protein. The data show roughly 480,000 distinct CDR3 sequences, with 20% to 25% seen just once and 2.9% held by the top ten. This same sample was also part of a study on T cells expressing NK-cell markers.

Sequenced input: CD4+ T cells sorted from blood. The receptors derive from a woman under 30 in good health. Both conserved end residues are part of each CDR3. The D gene is left open where the match is weak. Clone size is stated in some rows and not others, as once, few, many or a class when expanded.

J gene,clone size,V gene,D gene,CDR3 protein,CDR3 DNA
TRBJ1-1,few,TRBV29-1,NA,CSVERTGGTEAFF,TGCAGCGTTGAACGGACGGGGGGGACTGAAGCTTTCTTT
TRBJ2-7,NA,TRBV5-1,TRBD1,CASSLGTGQGSYEQYF,TGCGCCAGCAGCTTGGGTACGGGACAGGGCTCCTACGAGCAGTACTTC
TRBJ1-5,many,TRBV3-1,NA,CASSQGRDQPQHF,TGTGCCAGCAGCCAAGGTAGGGATCAGCCCCAGCATTTT
TRBJ1-2,NA,TRBV20-1,NA,CSARDRTDGYTF,TGCAGTGCTAGAGACAGAACGGATGGCTACACCTTC
TRBJ2-5,few,TRBV11-2,TRBD2,CASSSLRGGATQYF,TGTGCCAGCAGCTCCCTCCGGGGGGGAGCGACCCAGTACTTC
TRBJ1-5,NA,TRBV6-5,NA,CASSYSRSASQPQHF,TGTGCCAGCAGTTACTCGAGATCAGCGAGTCAGCCCCAGCATTTT
TRBJ2-3,once,TRBV15,NA,CATAGALKDTQYF,TGTGCCACCGCGGGGGCCCTCAAAGATACGCAGTATTTT
TRBJ2-4,few,TRBV6-2/TRBV6-3,TRBD2,CASSRSGIKNIQYF,TGTGCCAGCAGTCGTAGCGGGATTAAAAACATTCAGTACTTC
TRBJ2-5,NA,TRBV5-1,TRBD2,CASSLVSSGQETQYF,TGCGCCAGCAGCTTGGTGTCTAGCGGCCAAGAGACCCAGTACTTC
TRBJ1-1,NA,TRBV4-3,TRBD1,CASSQAPGGNTEAFF,TGCGCCAGCAGCCAAGCCCCAGGGGGCAACACTGAAGCTTTCTTT
TRBJ1-3,NA,TRBV18,TRBD1,CASSPNTGGSGNTIYF,TGTGCCAGCTCACCCAACACAGGGGGCTCTGGAAACACCATATATTTT
TRBJ2-2,many,TRBV12-3/TRBV12-4,NA,CASSLGAGELFF,TGTGCCAGCAGCTTAGGGGCCGGGGAGCTGTTTTTT
TRBJ2-4,few,TRBV7-2,NA,CASSLGQSANIQYF,TGTGCCAGCAGCTTAGGACAGTCCGCAAACATTCAGTACTTC
TRBJ2-1,NA,TRBV11-3,NA,CASSSAVRGRNEQFF,TGTGCCAGCAGCTCGGCCGTGAGAGGGAGGAATGAGCAGTTCTTC
TRBJ2-2,few,TRBV10-3,NA,CAISVSVRKVTGELFF,TGTGCCATCAGTGTTTCCGTCCGTAAGGTCACCGGGGAGCTGTTTTTT
TRBJ2-1,NA,TRBV4-3,TRBD2,CASSQVWRGAGGSYNEQFF,TGCGCCAGCAGCCAAGTTTGGCGGGGGGCGGGAGGTTCCTACAATGAGCAGTTCTTC
TRBJ2-1,many,TRBV5-5,NA,CASSLALANNEQFF,TGTGCCAGCAGCTTGGCTCTAGCGAACAATGAGCAGTTCTTC
TRBJ2-7,many,TRBV3-1,TRBD1,CASSQGTGGYEQYF,TGTGCCAGCAGCCAAGGGACAGGGGGCTACGAGCAGTACTTC
TRBJ2-5,NA,TRBV6-1,TRBD2,CASRGTSQETQYF,TGTGCCAGCAGAGGGACTAGCCAAGAGACCCAGTACTTC
TRBJ2-7,NA,TRBV12-3/TRBV12-4,NA,CASSLAWGEQYF,TGTGCCAGCAGCTTAGCCTGGGGCGAGCAGTACTTC
TRBJ2-7,NA,TRBV25-1,NA,CASPRSPQGSYEQYF,TGTGCCAGCCCCCGTAGCCCCCAGGGCTCCTACGAGCAGTACTTC
TRBJ1-5,few,TRBV20-1,TRBD1,CSVARGVVQPQHF,TGCAGTGTTGCCAGGGGGGTAGTTCAGCCCCAGCATTTT
TRBJ2-2,NA,TRBV7-6,NA,CASSLGPTRATGELFF,TGTGCCAGCAGCTTAGGGCCGACTAGAGCCACCGGGGAGCTGTTTTTT
TRBJ2-1,NA,TRBV2,NA,CARRKGTYNEQFF,TGTGCCAGGAGAAAGGGAACCTACAATGAGCAGTTCTTC
TRBJ1-1,few,TRBV7-3,NA,CASSEGSLNTEAFF,TGTGCCAGCAGTGAGGGATCCTTGAACACTGAAGCTTTCTTT
TRBJ1-1,NA,TRBV10-3,NA,CAISESVTEAFF,TGTGCCATCAGTGAGTCGGTCACTGAAGCTTTCTTT
TRBJ2-5,NA,TRBV20-1,NA,CSARNEAFYEETQYF,TGCAGTGCTAGAAACGAGGCTTTCTATGAAGAGACCCAGTACTTC
TRBJ1-1,once,TRBV24-1,TRBD1,CATTRTGPEDTEAFF,TGTGCCACCACCCGGACAGGGCCAGAGGACACTGAAGCTTTCTTT
TRBJ2-3,few,TRBV7-9,NA,CASSQAPRGPDTDTQYF,TGTGCCAGCAGCCAGGCGCCGCGGGGCCCTGATACAGATACGCAGTATTTT
TRBJ2-7,few,TRBV5-5,TRBD2,CASSSTGTTYEQYF,TGTGCCAGCAGCTCTACCGGGACTACCTACGAGCAGTACTTC
TRBJ1-2,NA,TRBV20-1,NA,CSARDPSSYGYTF,TGCAGTGCTAGAGATCCTAGTTCCTATGGCTACACCTTC
TRBJ2-7,NA,TRBV28,NA,CASSETRDNYYEQYF,TGTGCCAGCAGCGAAACCCGGGACAACTACTACGAGCAGTACTTC
TRBJ1-1,NA,TRBV5-1,NA,CASSFGAGMNTEAFF,TGCGCCAGCAGCTTTGGAGCAGGCATGAACACTGAAGCTTTCTTT
TRBJ1-2,NA,TRBV15,NA,CATSRGDRILYGYTF,TGTGCCACCAGCAGAGGAGACCGAATACTCTATGGCTACACCTTC
TRBJ2-1,few,TRBV20-1,NA,CSASSGRADNEQFF,TGCAGTGCTAGTTCCGGGCGGGCAGACAATGAGCAGTTCTTC
TRBJ1-1,few,TRBV5-1,NA,CASSSEGANTEAFF,TGCGCCAGCAGCTCGGAAGGTGCCAACACTGAAGCTTTCTTT
TRBJ2-3,few,TRBV5-1,TRBD2,CASSSLAGVTDTQYF,TGCGCCAGCAGTTCTCTAGCGGGAGTGACAGATACGCAGTATTTT
TRBJ1-2,few,TRBV12-3/TRBV12-4,TRBD1,CASSRNTGETLGYTF,TGTGCCAGCAGTCGAAATACAGGGGAAACTCTTGGCTACACCTTC
TRBJ1-5,many,TRBV5-1,NA,CASSLMGRDQPQHF,TGCGCCAGCAGCTTGATGGGCCGAGATCAGCCCCAGCATTTT
TRBJ2-2,NA,TRBV11-1,NA,CASSPPFEEITRVNTGELFF,TGTGCCAGCAGCCCCCCTTTCGAAGAGATCACTAGGGTGAACACCGGGGAGCTGTTTTTT
TRBJ1-5,few,TRBV20-1,NA,CSASPHSNQPQHF,TGCAGTGCTTCACCCCATAGCAATCAGCCCCAGCATTTT
TRBJ1-2,many,TRBV29-1,TRBD1,CSHYRDRGQYGYTF,TGCAGCCACTACCGGGACAGGGGCCAATATGGCTACACCTTC
TRBJ1-4,NA,TRBV20-1,NA,CSAQDPNEKLFF,TGCAGTGCACAGGACCCAAATGAAAAACTGTTTTTT
TRBJ1-5,many,TRBV12-3/TRBV12-4,NA,CASSWGDNQPQHF,TGTGCCAGCAGTTGGGGGGACAATCAGCCCCAGCATTTT
TRBJ2-5,NA,TRBV20-1,NA,CSARSDQETQYF,TGCAGTGCTAGATCGGACCAAGAGACCCAGTACTTC
TRBJ2-1,few,TRBV7-2,NA,CASSTSPDYNEQFF,TGTGCCAGCAGCACCTCTCCAGATTACAATGAGCAGTTCTTC
TRBJ2-3,NA,TRBV7-2,NA,CASSFAQGPDTQYF,TGTGCCAGCAGCTTCGCCCAGGGACCAGATACGCAGTATTTT
TRBJ2-1,NA,TRBV30,NA,CAWKGPHPAAQFF,TGTGCCTGGAAAGGGCCCCACCCGGCTGCGCAGTTCTTC
TRBJ2-7,medium-sized,TRBV5-1,TRBD1,CASSWMTGDAYEQYF,TGCGCCAGCAGCTGGATGACAGGGGACGCCTACGAGCAGTACTTC
TRBJ2-7,many,TRBV3-1,TRBD1,CASGRTGANYEQYF,TGTGCCAGCGGACGGACAGGGGCGAACTACGAGCAGTACTTC